Listed here are 10 T cell receptor beta chains from one sample, sequenced in a study of blood T cell repertoires in COVID-19. Using immunoSEQ multiplex PCR, the repertoire was profiled, and TCRdb retains in-frame clones only, with some absent. The sample has some 83,000 clones; roughly nine tenths are singletons. Sequenced input: peripheral blood. These receptor sequences come from an elderly woman with active or convalescent COVID-19.

The chain joins TRBV29-1 to TRBJ1-1, with D possibly TRBD1 on 5 matching bases. V was clipped by 4 bases and J by 11 bases, with 14 bases between them. The germline V gene has CDR1 SQVTM and CDR2 ANQGSEA. There are 11 residues in the CDR3. This CDR3 is CSVGGDLRAFF. The CDR3 DNA reads as TGCAGCGTTGGGGGGGACCTGCGGGCTTTCTTT.

The V gene is TRBV11-2, the J gene TRBJ2-7; 7 bases line up with TRBD1. The CDR3 consists of 13 residues. Per the germline V gene, CDR1 is SGHAT and CDR2 is FQNNGV. V lost 6 bases to trimming and J lost 1 base; unmatched junction nucleotides: 3. DNA for the CDR3: TGTGCCAGCAGGAGACAGGGATCCTACGAGCAGTACTTC. This translates into CASRRQGSYEQYF.

This clone has a single count. The chain recombines TRBV7-2 with TRBJ1-5; 8 positions agree with TRBD1. CDR3 length equals 14 residues. Germline trimming cut 5 bases from V and 6 bases from J; bases unmatched to any gene: 6. In germline, CDR1 is SGHTA, CDR2 FQGNSA. CDR3: CASSHGQGGQPQHF. In DNA, the CDR3 is TGTGCCAGCAGCCATGGACAGGGCGGTCAGCCCCAGCATTTT.

The chain employs TRBV6-2 or TRBV6-3 and TRBJ2-5; D not certain. The CDR3 is 13 amino acids. Deletions cut 2 bases from V and 5 bases from J, with 9 bases between. Germline CDR1 MNHEY, CDR2 SVGEGT. CDR3 sequence reads: CASSYAVVETQYF. Written as DNA, the CDR3 is TGTGCCAGCAGTTACGCGGTGGTGGAGACCCAGTACTTC.

This chain uses TRBV2 with TRBJ2-1; 10 nucleotides align to TRBD1. The CDR3 is made up of 16 amino acids. Trimming at V came to 6 bases and at J to 1 base, leaving 6 bases not matched to a gene. Per the germline V gene, CDR1 is SNHLY and CDR2 is FYNNEI. CDR3 nucleotides: TGTGCCAGCAGGGCAAGGACAGGGGGGTCCTACAATGAGCAGTTCTTC. Residues: CASRARTGGSYNEQFF.

The CDR3 DNA is TGTGCCTGGAATAAGAACCGGGGGGCAGGGAATGAAAAACTGTTTTTT. It yields the protein CAWNKNRGAGNEKLFF. The V and J genes are TRBV30 and TRBJ1-4; a weak D match, TRBD1 (6 bases). Germline loops: CDR1 GTSNPN, CDR2 SVGIG (reference sequence). Trimming cost V 4 bases and J 5 bases, with 20 bases left between them. The CDR3 covers 16 residues.

This clone was recorded once. The genes are TRBV28 and TRBJ1-2, with D possibly matching TRBD1 (6 bases). CDR1 is MDHEN, CDR2 SYDVKM, per germline. This CDR3 is 14 amino acids long. With 4 bases removed from V and 2 bases from J, the gap between germline ends came to 11 bases. The CDR3 loop reads CASSSLTGNYGYTF. The CDR3 DNA is TGTGCCAGCAGTTCCCTTACAGGGAACTATGGCTACACCTTC.

This clone is a singleton in its sample. This sequence joins TRBV6-1 and TRBJ1-2; D is ambiguous. CDR3 length: 15 amino acids. CDR1 is MNHNS and CDR2 is SASEGT in the germline V gene. V was clipped by 3 bases and J by 1 base, with 12 bases between them. The CDR3 reads CASSEGRSLNYGYTF. CDR3 in DNA: TGTGCCAGCAGTGAGGGCAGGTCTCTTAACTATGGCTACACCTTC.

The chain carries TRBV3-1 (or the pseudogene TRBV3-2) and TRBJ1-4; 8 bases agree with TRBD1. Germline-derived CDR1 and CDR2 are LGHDT and YNNKEL (reference sequence). CDR3 length equals 14 residues. After removal of 4 bases from V and 8 bases from J, the junction contained 6 bases not matched to a gene. The CDR3 bases are TGTGCCAGCAGCCGTCAGGGGGCTCGGGAAAAACTGTTTTTT. Its translation is CASSRQGAREKLFF.

The chain joins TRBV28 to TRBJ2-2; 10 bases map to TRBD2. From germline, CDR1 is MDHEN and CDR2 SYDVKM. V lost 5 bases and J lost 4; bases outside the gene matches: 4. There are 15 residues in the CDR3. The CDR3 DNA reads as TGTGCCAGCAGTAGACTAGCGGGCCCCACCGGGGAGCTGTTTTTT. Its translation is CASSRLAGPTGELFF. Filled out from reference TRBV28 and TRBJ2-2, the complete variable domain reads DVKVTQSSRYLVKRTGEKVFLECVQDMDHENMFWYRQDPGLGLRLIYFSYDVKMKEKGDIPEGYSVSREKKERFSLILESASTNQTSMYLCASSRLAGPTGELFFGEGSRLTVL.